The rows below give T cell receptor beta chains drawn from one sample of a study of shared clonotypes between healthy human individuals. TCRdb's table, derived via immunoSEQ multiplex PCR, lists solely in-frame clones and lacks some. The table has 2.5 million or so clones, around nine tenths seen once; the top ten hold more than 0.12%. The sequenced sample consisted of naive CD4+ T cells sorted from blood. The receptors shown here come from a young man in good health. Both conserved end residues are part of each CDR3.

V: TRBV6-1; J: TRBJ2-4; CDR3: CASSENGGGRNIQYF
V: TRBV4-2; J: TRBJ2-3; CDR3: CASSQAQDSNIYTDTQYF
V: TRBV5-4; J: TRBJ2-5; CDR3: CASSLAGGLQETQYF
V: TRBV9; J: TRBJ1-1; CDR3: CASSVDRGTEAFF
V: TRBV18; J: TRBJ2-5; CDR3: CASSPINQETQYF
V: TRBV6-5; J: TRBJ2-1; CDR3: CASSRAGEQFF
V: TRBV28; J: TRBJ2-7; CDR3: CASSLVSYEQYF
V: TRBV25-1; J: TRBJ2-1; CDR3: CASSPRGLSYNEQFF
V: TRBV7-8; J: TRBJ2-3; CDR3: CASREPGDTQYF
V: TRBV19; J: TRBJ2-2; CDR3: CASSQGGLGTGELFF
V: TRBV5-4; J: TRBJ1-6; CDR3: CASSLVSGTIDSPLHF
V: TRBV6-6; J: TRBJ1-1; CDR3: CASSYSKDRRNTEAFF
V: TRBV28; J: TRBJ2-1; CDR3: CAIPGQGALSSYNEQFF
V: TRBV6-1; J: TRBJ1-2; CDR3: CASSEGSAGNYGYTF
V: TRBV28; J: TRBJ2-2; CDR3: CASSLDTGNTGELFF
V: TRBV7-2; J: TRBJ2-1; CDR3: CASSTSGGSSYNEQFF
V: TRBV19; J: TRBJ1-1; CDR3: CASSNGLGVIMNTEAFF
V: TRBV29-1; J: TRBJ2-7; CDR3: CSVLGNSYEQYF
V: TRBV2; J: TRBJ2-5; CDR3: CASSEEETQYF
V: TRBV6-1; J: TRBJ2-3; CDR3: CASSGGLAAGGDTQYF
V: TRBV7-9; J: .; CDR3: CASSSGTYKVEGSYEQYF
V: TRBV6-5; J: TRBJ1-6; CDR3: CASSPNGQGNSPLHF
V: TRBV7-2; J: TRBJ2-3; CDR3: CASSLAASGGADTQYF
V: TRBV28; J: TRBJ2-6; CDR3: CASSPRDTGANVLTF
V: TRBV6-6; J: TRBJ2-7; CDR3: CASSYPPGQDPYEQYF
V: TRBV5-1; J: TRBJ2-5; CDR3: CASSPGLGSTETQYF
V: TRBV29-1; J: TRBJ1-1; CDR3: CSAGQDPNTEAFF
V: TRBV30; J: TRBJ2-7; CDR3: CAWSGDSPYEQYF
V: TRBV9; J: TRBJ2-1; CDR3: CASSVTSGSFGEQFF
V: TRBV2; J: TRBJ2-7; CDR3: CASSSSVQYF
V: TRBV27; J: TRBJ2-3; CDR3: CASSPDGVSTDTQYF
V: TRBV5-1; J: TRBJ2-7; CDR3: CASSTGVGYEQYF
V: TRBV7-9; J: TRBJ2-7; CDR3: CASSLGGRSYEQYF
V: TRBV30; J: TRBJ1-6; CDR3: CAWSFGNSPLHF
V: TRBV6-1; J: TRBJ2-3; CDR3: CASSVDQSTDTQYF
V: TRBV10-3; J: TRBJ2-3; CDR3: CAISGASRGTDTQYF
V: TRBV30; J: TRBJ2-5; CDR3: CAWSVLAVAMEQYF
V: TRBV5-1; J: TRBJ1-2; CDR3: CASKRWLGDGQGTFAGYTF
V: TRBV18; J: TRBJ2-1; CDR3: CASSLIAGGPGDEQFF
V: TRBV6-6; J: TRBJ1-6; CDR3: CASTATGLRSPLHF
V: TRBV19; J: TRBJ2-5; CDR3: CASSVAGAPETQYF
V: TRBV30; J: TRBJ2-3; CDR3: CAWSVRRMGTDTQYF
V: TRBV4-1; J: TRBJ2-5; CDR3: CASSQAPLRETQYF
V: TRBV5-4; J: TRBJ2-3; CDR3: CASSLLAGLVNTQYF
V: TRBV11-2; J: TRBJ2-1; CDR3: CASSLVGGTKGDEQFF
V: TRBV7-2; J: TRBJ2-5; CDR3: CASSFALRETQYF
V: TRBV9; J: TRBJ2-2; CDR3: CASSGEGSVTGELFF
V: TRBV7-9; J: TRBJ1-1; CDR3: CASSLVGTANTEAFF
V: TRBV5-5; J: TRBJ1-2; CDR3: CASSLGDTNYGYTF
V: TRBV6-5; J: TRBJ2-1; CDR3: CASSYSTSGAYNEQFF
V: TRBV10-1; J: TRBJ2-2; CDR3: CASSGGRGELNTGELFF